This T cell receptor (beta chain) came from a study of blood T cell repertoires in COVID-19 (dated by TCRdb to about 2020). Context from the whole study: The collaborator samples originated in the United States, Italy and Spain and spanned the acute and convalescent phases of COVID-19. HLA class I and class II types, where available, came from metadata supplied by the sample provider rather than from assay-based typing. The repertoires were made available in a free public database intended to serve as a resource for research on the immune response to SARS-CoV-2. Nearly every sample came with metadata listing a de-identified subject ID, COVID-19 status, age in years and sex. Deeply sampled blood TCRbeta repertoires from subjects exposed to, actively infected with, or recovered from COVID-19 were included in the dataset. The material from the prospective study consisted of cDNA or gDNA derived from T cells, B-cell-depleted T cells, or PBMCs. Samples were obtained from the ongoing ImmuneRACE study (first 160 participants) and from roughly 1,300 subjects provided by 6 global collaborators. General findings and caveats noted by the study authors: The amount of clinical and demographic metadata varied by source and participant and was provided uncurated.

The CDR3 starts with the cysteine, ends with the phenylalanine, and has 12 residues. CDR3 DNA only is kept here, 36 bases in frame from base 1. CDR1 and CDR2, looked up from the germline V gene (reference sequence), are SEHNR and FQNEAQ. A distance of 4 bases separates the germline ends of V and J, which lose 4 bases and 3 bases respectively. Whole blood was collected in K2EDTA tubes by collaborating institutions according to the institutions' own protocols. For TCRbeta analysis, collaborators shipped samples as frozen whole blood, isolated PBMCs, or DNA extracted from either of those sample types. This clone was seen only once. The specificity of this receptor is unknown. Base qualities are not at hand, and no much larger clone is one base apart. TCRbeta CDR3 regions were amplified from genomic DNA using the immunoSEQ Assay, a bias-controlled multiplex PCR. The original methods were these. Within the assay, amplification of reference gene primers was used to estimate how many nucleated cells each sample contained. Sequence reads were collapsed and filtered to measure the absolute abundance of every unique TCRbeta CDR3 rearrangement. For each sample, productive Simpson clonality was calculated as the square root of Simpson's diversity index over productive rearrangements. Held by TCRdb, this immuneACCESS table contains in-frame sequences only and omits some clones. Under half of the omission traces to an unresolved V gene where checked; the cause of the rest is unknown. The V and J calls and clone size are taken from that table; D and trimming were inferred from the DNA. This sample lists about 180,000 clones; about 86% were detected once. Together, the top ten hold under 25% of the sample.

In this chain, TRBV7-9 is recombined with TRBJ1-5; no D gene can be assigned with confidence. The TCR comes from a man aged 65 to 79 with active or convalescent COVID-19. The sequencing sample was made of peripheral blood. The CDR3 amino acid sequence is: CASSSVNQPQHF. The DNA sequence is given as TGTGCCAGCAGCTCTGTCAATCAGCCCCAGCATTTT.